This TCR beta chain stems from a study of blood T cell repertoires in COVID-19. At the level of the study: Sources were T cells, B-cell-depleted T cells, or PBMCs; the material itself was cDNA or gDNA.

As originally analysed: Cell counts per sample came from amplifying reference gene primers. Only in-frame clones appear in the TCRdb table, and some are missing; sequencing was by immunoSEQ multiplex PCR. For V, J and clone size, that table is used; D and trimming come from the DNA. The sample shows approximately 210,000 clones, under 90% of them seen only once. CDR3 length: 13 residues. Trimming removed 6 bases at V and 0 bases at J, with 8 bases between. The germline gives CDR1 SNHLY, CDR2 FYNNEI. The clonotype was recovered from a woman aged 80 or older with COVID-19, enrolled during active disease. Sequencing was carried out using peripheral blood. The chain has TRBV2 and TRBJ1-1; no reliable D call. CDR3 nucleotides: TGTGCCAGCAGGACACAGCTGAACACTGAAGCTTTCTTT. Translated: CASRTQLNTEAFF.